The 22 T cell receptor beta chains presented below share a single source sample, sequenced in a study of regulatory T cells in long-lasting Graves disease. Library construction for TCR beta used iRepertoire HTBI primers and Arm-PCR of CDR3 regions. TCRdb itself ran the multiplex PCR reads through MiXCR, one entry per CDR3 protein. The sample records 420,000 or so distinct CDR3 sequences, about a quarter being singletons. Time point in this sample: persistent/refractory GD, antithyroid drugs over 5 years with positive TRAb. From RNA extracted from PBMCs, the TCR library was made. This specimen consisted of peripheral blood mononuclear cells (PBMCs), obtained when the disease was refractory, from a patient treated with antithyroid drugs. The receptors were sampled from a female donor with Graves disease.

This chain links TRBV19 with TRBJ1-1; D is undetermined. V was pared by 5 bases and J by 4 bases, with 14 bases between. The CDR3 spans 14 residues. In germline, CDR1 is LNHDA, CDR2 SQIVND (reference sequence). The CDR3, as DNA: TGTGCCAGTAGTGTAAGTATAAGGTTCACTGAAGCTTTCTTT. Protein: CASSVSIRFTEAFF.

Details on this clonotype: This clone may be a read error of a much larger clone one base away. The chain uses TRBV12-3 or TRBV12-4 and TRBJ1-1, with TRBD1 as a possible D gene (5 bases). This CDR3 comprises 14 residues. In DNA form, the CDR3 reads TGTGCCAGCAGTCCGACCAACAGGAACACTGAAGCTCTCTTT. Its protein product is CASSPTNRNTEALF.

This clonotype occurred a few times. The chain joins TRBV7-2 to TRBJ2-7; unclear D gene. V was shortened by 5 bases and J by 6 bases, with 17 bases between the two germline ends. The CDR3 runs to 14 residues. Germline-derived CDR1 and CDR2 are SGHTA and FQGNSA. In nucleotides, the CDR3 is TGTGCCAGCAGCCCACGGACCGTGACCGGCGAGCAGTACTTC. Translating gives CASSPRTVTGEQYF.

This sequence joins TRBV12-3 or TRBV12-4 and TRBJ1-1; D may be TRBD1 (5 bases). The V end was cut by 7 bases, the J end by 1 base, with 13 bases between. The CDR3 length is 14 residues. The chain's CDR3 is CASTSHGGNTEAFF. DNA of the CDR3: TGTGCCAGCACGTCTCATGGGGGGAACACTGAAGCTTTCTTT.

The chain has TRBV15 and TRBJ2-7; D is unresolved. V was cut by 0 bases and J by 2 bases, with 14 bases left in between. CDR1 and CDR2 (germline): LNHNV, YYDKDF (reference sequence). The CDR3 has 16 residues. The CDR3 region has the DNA TGTGCCACCAGCAGAGATTCCACGGCGGCGGCCTACGAGCAGTACTTC. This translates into CATSRDSTAAAYEQYF. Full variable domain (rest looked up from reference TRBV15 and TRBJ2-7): DAMVIQNPRYQVTQFGKPVTLSCSQTLNHNVMYWYQQKSSQAPKLLFHYYDKDFNNEADTPDNFQSRRPNTSFCFLDIRSPGLGDTAMYLCATSRDSTAAAYEQYFGPGTRLTVT.

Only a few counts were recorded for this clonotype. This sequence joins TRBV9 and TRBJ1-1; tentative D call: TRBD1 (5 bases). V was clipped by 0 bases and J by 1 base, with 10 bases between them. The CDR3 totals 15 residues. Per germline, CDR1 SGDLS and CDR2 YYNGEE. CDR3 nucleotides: TGTGCCAGCAGCGTAGTTCCAGGGCCGAACACTGAAGCTTTCTTT. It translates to CASSVVPGPNTEAFF.

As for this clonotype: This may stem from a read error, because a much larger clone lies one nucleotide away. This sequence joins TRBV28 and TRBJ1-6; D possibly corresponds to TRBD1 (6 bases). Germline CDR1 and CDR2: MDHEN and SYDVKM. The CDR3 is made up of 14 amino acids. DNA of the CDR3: TGTGCCAGCAGTACAGACAGGTTTAATCCACCCCTCCACTTT. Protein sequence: CASSTDRFNPPLHF.

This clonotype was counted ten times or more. In nucleotides, the CDR3 is TGTGCCAGCAGCCAACAAACGCCTGGGGACACTGAAGCTTTCTTT. It specifies CASSQQTPGDTEAFF. The gene calls are TRBV3-1 and TRBJ1-1, with D uncertain. From germline, CDR1 is LGHDT and CDR2 YNNKEL (reference sequence). The germline V and J ends were trimmed by 2 bases and 3 bases, with 13 bases remaining between them. CDR3 length equals 15 residues.

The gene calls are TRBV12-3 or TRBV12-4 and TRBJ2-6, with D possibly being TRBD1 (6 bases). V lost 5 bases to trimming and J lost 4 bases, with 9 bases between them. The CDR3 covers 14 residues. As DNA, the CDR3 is TGTGCCAGCAGTCGAACAGGGGGGGCCAACGTCCTGACTTTC. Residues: CASSRTGGANVLTF.

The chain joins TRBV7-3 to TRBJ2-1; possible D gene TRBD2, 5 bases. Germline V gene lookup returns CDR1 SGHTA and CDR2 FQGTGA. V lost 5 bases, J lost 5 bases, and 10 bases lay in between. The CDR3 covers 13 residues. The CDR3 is CASSPSGNNEQFF. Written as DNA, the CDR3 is TGTGCCAGCAGCCCAAGCGGAAACAATGAGCAGTTCTTC.

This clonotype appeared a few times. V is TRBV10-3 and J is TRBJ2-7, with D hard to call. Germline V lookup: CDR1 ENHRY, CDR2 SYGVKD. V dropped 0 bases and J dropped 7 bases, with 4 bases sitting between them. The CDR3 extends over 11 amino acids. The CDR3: CAISESKEQYF. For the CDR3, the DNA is TGTGCCATCAGTGAGTCGAAAGAGCAGTACTTC.

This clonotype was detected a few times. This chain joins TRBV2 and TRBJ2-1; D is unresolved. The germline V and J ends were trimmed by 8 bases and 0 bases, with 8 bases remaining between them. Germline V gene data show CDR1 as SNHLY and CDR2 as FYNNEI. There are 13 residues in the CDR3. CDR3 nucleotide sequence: TGTGCCAGCGAATTCAGCTCCTACAATGAGCAGTTCTTC. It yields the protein CASEFSSYNEQFF.

The chain's CDR3 is CAISESRQGSDNEQFF. The CDR3 nucleotides read TGTGCCATCAGTGAGTCTAGACAGGGGAGCGACAATGAGCAGTTCTTC. V is TRBV10-3 and J is TRBJ2-1; 8 bases match TRBD1. This CDR3 comprises 16 residues. Trimming removed 0 bases from V and 5 bases from J; junction bases left unmatched: 6. Germline CDR1 is ENHRY and CDR2 is SYGVKD.

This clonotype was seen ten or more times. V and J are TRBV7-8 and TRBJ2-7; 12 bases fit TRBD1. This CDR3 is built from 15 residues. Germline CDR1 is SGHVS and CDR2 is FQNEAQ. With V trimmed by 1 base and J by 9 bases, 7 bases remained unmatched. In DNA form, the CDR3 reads TGTGCCAGCAGCTTAGTTGGGACAGGGGGCGTTTTGCAGTACTTC. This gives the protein CASSLVGTGGVLQYF.

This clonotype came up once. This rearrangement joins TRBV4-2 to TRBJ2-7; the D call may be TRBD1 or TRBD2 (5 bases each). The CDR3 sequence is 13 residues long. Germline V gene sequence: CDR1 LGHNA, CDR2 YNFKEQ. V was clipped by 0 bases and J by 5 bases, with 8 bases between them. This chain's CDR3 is CASSQEGEHEQYF. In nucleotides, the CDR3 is TGTGCCAGCAGCCAAGAGGGGGAGCACGAGCAGTACTTC.

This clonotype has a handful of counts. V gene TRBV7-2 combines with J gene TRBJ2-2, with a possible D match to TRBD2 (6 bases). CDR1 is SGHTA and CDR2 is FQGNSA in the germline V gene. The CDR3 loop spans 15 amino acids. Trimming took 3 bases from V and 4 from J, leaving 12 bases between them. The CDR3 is CASSFRRTITGELFF. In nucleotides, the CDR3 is TGTGCCAGCAGCTTTCGGCGGACTATCACCGGGGAGCTGTTTTTT.

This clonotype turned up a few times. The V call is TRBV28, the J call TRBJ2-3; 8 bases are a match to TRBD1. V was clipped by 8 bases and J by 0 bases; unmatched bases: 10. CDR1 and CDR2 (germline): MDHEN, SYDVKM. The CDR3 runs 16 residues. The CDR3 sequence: CASPPAGTGSTDTQYF. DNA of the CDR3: TGTGCCAGCCCCCCGGCCGGGACAGGTAGCACAGATACGCAGTATTTT.

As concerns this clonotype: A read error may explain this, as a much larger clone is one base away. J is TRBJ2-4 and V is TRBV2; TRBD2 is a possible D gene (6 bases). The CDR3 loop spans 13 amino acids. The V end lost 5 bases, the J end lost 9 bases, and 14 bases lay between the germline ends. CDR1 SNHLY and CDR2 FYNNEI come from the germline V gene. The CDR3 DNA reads TGTGCCAGCAGTCCTGAGGAGGGAAGCATTCAGTACTTC. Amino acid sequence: CASSPEEGSIQYF.

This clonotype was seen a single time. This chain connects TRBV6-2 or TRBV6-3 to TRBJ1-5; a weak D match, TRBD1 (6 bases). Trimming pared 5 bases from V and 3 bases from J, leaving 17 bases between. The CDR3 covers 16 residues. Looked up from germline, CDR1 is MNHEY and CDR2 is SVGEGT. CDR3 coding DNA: TGTGCCAGCAGTCCCCCGGGACACCAATCCAATCAGCCCCAGCATTTT. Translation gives CASSPPGHQSNQPQHF.

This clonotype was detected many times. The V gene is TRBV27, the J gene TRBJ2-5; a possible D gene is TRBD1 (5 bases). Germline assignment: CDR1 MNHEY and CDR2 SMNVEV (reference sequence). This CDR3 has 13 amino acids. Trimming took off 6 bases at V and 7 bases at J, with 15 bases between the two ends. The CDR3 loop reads CASSLQIRGTQYF. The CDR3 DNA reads TGTGCCAGCAGCCTTCAAATAAGGGGGACCCAGTACTTC.

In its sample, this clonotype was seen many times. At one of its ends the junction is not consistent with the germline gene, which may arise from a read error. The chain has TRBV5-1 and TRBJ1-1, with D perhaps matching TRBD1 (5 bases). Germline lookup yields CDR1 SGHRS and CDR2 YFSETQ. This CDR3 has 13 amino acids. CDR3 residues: CTSGTAVNTEAFF. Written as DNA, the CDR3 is TGCACCAGCGGGACGGCAGTGAACACTGAAGCTTTCTTT.

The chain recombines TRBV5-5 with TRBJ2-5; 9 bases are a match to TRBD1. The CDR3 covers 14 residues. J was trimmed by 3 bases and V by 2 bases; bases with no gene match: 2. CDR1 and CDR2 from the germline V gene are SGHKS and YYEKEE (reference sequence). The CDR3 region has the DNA TGTGCCAGCAGCTTTCGGACAGGGGAAGAGACCCAGTACTTC. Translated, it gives CASSFRTGEETQYF.